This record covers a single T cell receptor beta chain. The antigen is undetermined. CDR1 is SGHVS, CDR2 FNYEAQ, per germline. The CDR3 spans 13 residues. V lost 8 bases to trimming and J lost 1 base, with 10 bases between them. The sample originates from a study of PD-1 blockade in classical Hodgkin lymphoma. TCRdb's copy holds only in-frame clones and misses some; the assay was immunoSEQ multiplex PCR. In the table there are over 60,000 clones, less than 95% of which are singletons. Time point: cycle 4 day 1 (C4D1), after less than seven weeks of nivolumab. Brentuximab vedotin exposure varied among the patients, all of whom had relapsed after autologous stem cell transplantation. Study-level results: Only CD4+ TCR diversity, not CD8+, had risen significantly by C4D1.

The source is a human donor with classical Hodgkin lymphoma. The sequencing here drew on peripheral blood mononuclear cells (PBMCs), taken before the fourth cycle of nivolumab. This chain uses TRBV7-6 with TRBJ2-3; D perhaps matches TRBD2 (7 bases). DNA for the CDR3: TGTGCCAGCGGGGGGGCCCGCACAGATACGCAGTATTTT. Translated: CASGGARTDTQYF.